This is a list of T cell receptor beta chains from one sample in a study of blood T cells in healthy people across ages. TCRdb recomputed calls from the 5' RACE reads with MiXCR, one row per CDR3 protein. This sample carries approximately 850,000 distinct CDR3 sequences, 40% to 50% of them seen once, and the ten largest clones take roughly 19%. The sequenced sample consisted of blood. These receptors all come from a man aged 60 to 69 in good health. Both conserved end residues are part of each CDR3. The order of the fields is J gene, V gene, D gene, clone size, CDR3 DNA, CDR3 protein. D genes are given only for firm matches. Expanded clones are given a class, and other clones once, few, many or no size at all.

j_call: TRBJ2-5; v_call: TRBV11-2; d_call: TRBD1; clone_size: NA; cdr3_nt: TGTGCCAGCAGCTTAGGGGGACAGACCTCTAGTGAGCAGTACTTC; cdr3_aa: CASSLGGQTSSEQYF
j_call: TRBJ2-1; v_call: TRBV6-5; d_call: TRBD2; clone_size: NA; cdr3_nt: TGTGCCAGCAGTTACGGGGGACTAGACGCGTACAATGAGCGGTTCTTC; cdr3_aa: CASSYGGLDAYNERFF
j_call: TRBJ2-2; v_call: TRBV11-2; d_call: NA; clone_size: NA; cdr3_nt: TGTGCCAGCAGCTTAGTAGGAGGCACACCCACCGGGGAGCTGTTTTTT; cdr3_aa: CASSLVGGTPTGELFF
j_call: TRBJ1-4; v_call: TRBV29-1; d_call: NA; clone_size: NA; cdr3_nt: TGCAGCGTCCGAGGGACCCCCACAACCACAACTAATGAAGAACTGTTTTTT; cdr3_aa: CSVRGTPTTTTNEELFF
j_call: TRBJ2-1; v_call: TRBV5-1; d_call: NA; clone_size: NA; cdr3_nt: TGCGCCAGCAGAACGGGGGGCCTCACAGATACGCAGTTCTTC; cdr3_aa: CASRTGGLTDTQFF
j_call: TRBJ2-7; v_call: TRBV11-1; d_call: TRBD1; clone_size: few; cdr3_nt: TGTGCCAGCAGTGGGGACAGGGACTACGAGCAGTACTTC; cdr3_aa: CASSGDRDYEQYF
j_call: TRBJ2-3; v_call: TRBV27; d_call: NA; clone_size: NA; cdr3_nt: TGTGCCAGCGGAACGGTCTTCGGAAAGGCAGATACGCAGTATTTT; cdr3_aa: CASGTVFGKADTQYF
j_call: TRBJ2-3; v_call: TRBV28; d_call: TRBD2; clone_size: NA; cdr3_nt: TGTGCCAGCAGTCCCGGACTAGCGGACGCAGATACGCAGTATTTT; cdr3_aa: CASSPGLADADTQYF
j_call: TRBJ2-5; v_call: TRBV27; d_call: NA; clone_size: NA; cdr3_nt: TGTGCCAGCAGTGTAGAGAGTACAGGGACCCAGTACTTC; cdr3_aa: CASSVESTGTQYF
j_call: TRBJ2-7; v_call: TRBV3-1; d_call: NA; clone_size: many; cdr3_nt: TGTGCCAGCAGCCAGTCCCACGAGCAGTACTTC; cdr3_aa: CASSQSHEQYF
j_call: TRBJ1-1; v_call: TRBV20-1; d_call: NA; clone_size: NA; cdr3_nt: TGCAGTGCTAGAGGCGCGGGGTATAAAGTTTTCTTT; cdr3_aa: CSARGAGYKVFF
j_call: TRBJ2-3; v_call: TRBV3-1; d_call: TRBD1; clone_size: NA; cdr3_nt: TGTGCCAGCAGCCTCGCCGGGACAGGGGATACGCAGTATTTT; cdr3_aa: CASSLAGTGDTQYF
j_call: TRBJ2-7; v_call: TRBV6-1; d_call: NA; clone_size: few; cdr3_nt: TGTGCCAGCAGAGGGCTACAGGTTCCCTACGAGCAGTACTTC; cdr3_aa: CASRGLQVPYEQYF
j_call: TRBJ2-7; v_call: TRBV7-9; d_call: NA; clone_size: few; cdr3_nt: TGTGCCAGCACCCCAGTAGGGAGCTCCTACGAGCAGTACTTC; cdr3_aa: CASTPVGSSYEQYF
j_call: TRBJ2-7; v_call: TRBV5-1; d_call: TRBD1; clone_size: few; cdr3_nt: TGCGCCAGCACCCGGGACAGGGGCCACGAGCAGTACTTC; cdr3_aa: CASTRDRGHEQYF
j_call: TRBJ2-5; v_call: TRBV20-1; d_call: NA; clone_size: NA; cdr3_nt: TGCAGTGCTAGTATCAGGGGACGGGAACAAGAGACCCAGTACTTC; cdr3_aa: CSASIRGREQETQYF
j_call: TRBJ2-7; v_call: TRBV7-2; d_call: NA; clone_size: NA; cdr3_nt: TGTGCCAGCAGCTCTACAGGGCTCAGGGAGCAGTACTTC; cdr3_aa: CASSSTGLREQYF
j_call: TRBJ2-1; v_call: TRBV7-2; d_call: TRBD2; clone_size: few; cdr3_nt: TGTGCCAGCAGAGGATTTCCCGGGACTAGCGGGGGCAATGAGCAGTTCTTC; cdr3_aa: CASRGFPGTSGGNEQFF
j_call: TRBJ2-1; v_call: TRBV5-1; d_call: NA; clone_size: few; cdr3_nt: TGCGCCAGCAGCGGGGGGATCGATGAGCAGTTCTTC; cdr3_aa: CASSGGIDEQFF
j_call: TRBJ2-1; v_call: TRBV4-3; d_call: NA; clone_size: NA; cdr3_nt: TGCGCCAGCAGCCAATATCCGACGGGGAAGGGTGATGAGCAGTTCTTC; cdr3_aa: CASSQYPTGKGDEQFF
j_call: TRBJ2-7; v_call: TRBV4-1; d_call: TRBD1; clone_size: NA; cdr3_nt: TGCGCCAGCAGCTCGCTCCCGGGACAGGCCTACGAGCAGTACTTC; cdr3_aa: CASSSLPGQAYEQYF
j_call: TRBJ2-1; v_call: TRBV4-3; d_call: NA; clone_size: few; cdr3_nt: TGCGCCAGCAGCCAAGATTCGGAATACAATGAGCAGTTCTTC; cdr3_aa: CASSQDSEYNEQFF
j_call: TRBJ2-5; v_call: TRBV7-3; d_call: NA; clone_size: NA; cdr3_nt: TGTGCCAGCAGCCCACACCGGGACAGGCGGGAGGGGTACTTC; cdr3_aa: CASSPHRDRREGYF
j_call: TRBJ2-3; v_call: TRBV5-1; d_call: NA; clone_size: NA; cdr3_nt: TGCGCCAGCAGCCCGAACAGGTACACAGATACGCAGTATTTT; cdr3_aa: CASSPNRYTDTQYF
j_call: TRBJ2-5; v_call: TRBV5-8; d_call: NA; clone_size: few; cdr3_nt: TGTGCCAGCAGTTCCTTAACCATTCAAGAGACCCAGTACTTC; cdr3_aa: CASSSLTIQETQYF
j_call: TRBJ2-3; v_call: TRBV20-1; d_call: NA; clone_size: NA; cdr3_nt: TGCAGTGCAAGGGGGGCCCTAATGATAGATACGCAGTATTTT; cdr3_aa: CSARGALMIDTQYF
j_call: TRBJ1-3; v_call: TRBV20-1; d_call: NA; clone_size: NA; cdr3_nt: TGCAGTGCTAGAGATCGGGGCAGGTCCTACTCTGGAAACACCATATATTTT; cdr3_aa: CSARDRGRSYSGNTIYF
j_call: TRBJ2-3; v_call: TRBV7-2; d_call: NA; clone_size: NA; cdr3_nt: TGTGCCAGCAGCTTCGGATTCGGGTCTACAGATACGCAGTATTTT; cdr3_aa: CASSFGFGSTDTQYF
j_call: TRBJ2-3; v_call: TRBV4-3; d_call: NA; clone_size: many; cdr3_nt: TGTGCCAGCAGCCAAGAGTCGGGCGGCACAGATACGCAGTATTTT; cdr3_aa: CASSQESGGTDTQYF
j_call: TRBJ2-3; v_call: TRBV6-1; d_call: NA; clone_size: NA; cdr3_nt: TGTGCCAGCAGCCACGGGGAAACCAACACAGATACGCAGTATTTT; cdr3_aa: CASSHGETNTDTQYF